Included here is one T cell receptor (beta chain) sequence, with context. The data are from a study of STAT5B mutations in CD4+ large granular lymphocyte leukemia. Libraries were prepared by immunoSEQ multiplex PCR; TCRdb keeps only in-frame clonotypes and omits some of them. This table holds about 33,000 clones, roughly 79% found once. The receptor's source is a human donor in good health. Sequences were obtained from CD4+ T cells from blood buffy coats.

CDR3 sequence: CASSPRWEDWTDTQYF. DNA of the CDR3: TGTGCCAGCAGCCCGCGGTGGGAGGATTGGACAGATACGCAGTATTTT. The chain has TRBV14 and TRBJ2-3; D may be TRBD2 (6 bases). This CDR3 has 16 residues. Germline V lookup: CDR1 SGHDN, CDR2 FVKESK. Trimming pared 4 bases from V and 3 bases from J, leaving 17 bases between.